This T cell receptor (beta chain) stems from a study of tumor-infiltrating lymphocytes in primary liver carcinoma. Across the whole study: Surgical resection served as treatment for the primary liver carcinoma of these patients. Sample yields of productive TCRbeta reads, ranging from roughly 3.65 to 7.13 million, were similar across tissue types.

This clonotype was observed a handful of times. What it binds is not known. cDNA specific to TCR beta was made from around 450 ng of total RNA, with a constant-region primer employed for priming. Generation of the TCR beta libraries relied on three nested multiplex PCR rounds using slightly modified ARM-PCR. Forward primers for TRBV1-TRBV30 and a C-beta reverse primer served the first two PCR rounds, at around 9 cycles each. TCRdb re-called the multiplex PCR reads through MiXCR, storing one row per CDR3 protein. The table shows 310,000 or so distinct CDR3 sequences, with roughly 61% occurring only once. The germline V gene encodes CDR1 SGHNT and CDR2 YYREEE (reference sequence). V lost 0 bases and J 2 bases, leaving 10 bases between the germline ends. CDR3 length: 15 residues. General observations from the study: Reduced overlap was seen in tumor-adjacent and tumor-blood pairs versus tumor region pairs.

Unsorted whole blood supplied the blood RNA, and germline DNA was isolated too. Sample: peripheral blood. The V gene is TRBV5-4, the J gene TRBJ2-3; no firm D call. The clonotype originates from a man in his forties with primary liver carcinoma and hepatitis B virus infection. The CDR3 loop is CASSLDVRFTDTQYF. The CDR3 nucleotides are TGTGCCAGCAGCTTGGATGTCCGTTTCACAGATACGCAGTATTTT.